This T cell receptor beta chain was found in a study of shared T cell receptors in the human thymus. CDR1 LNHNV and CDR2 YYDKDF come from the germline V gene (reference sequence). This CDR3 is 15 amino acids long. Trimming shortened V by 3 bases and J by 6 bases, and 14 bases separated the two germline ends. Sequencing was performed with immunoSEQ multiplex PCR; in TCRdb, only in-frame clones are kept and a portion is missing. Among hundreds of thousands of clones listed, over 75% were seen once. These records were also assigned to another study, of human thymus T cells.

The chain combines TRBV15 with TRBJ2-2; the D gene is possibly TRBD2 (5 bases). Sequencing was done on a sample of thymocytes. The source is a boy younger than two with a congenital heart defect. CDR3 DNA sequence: TGTGCCACCAGCAGGGATGGTTCCGGGGCCGGGGAGCTGTTTTTT. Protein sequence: CATSRDGSGAGELFF.